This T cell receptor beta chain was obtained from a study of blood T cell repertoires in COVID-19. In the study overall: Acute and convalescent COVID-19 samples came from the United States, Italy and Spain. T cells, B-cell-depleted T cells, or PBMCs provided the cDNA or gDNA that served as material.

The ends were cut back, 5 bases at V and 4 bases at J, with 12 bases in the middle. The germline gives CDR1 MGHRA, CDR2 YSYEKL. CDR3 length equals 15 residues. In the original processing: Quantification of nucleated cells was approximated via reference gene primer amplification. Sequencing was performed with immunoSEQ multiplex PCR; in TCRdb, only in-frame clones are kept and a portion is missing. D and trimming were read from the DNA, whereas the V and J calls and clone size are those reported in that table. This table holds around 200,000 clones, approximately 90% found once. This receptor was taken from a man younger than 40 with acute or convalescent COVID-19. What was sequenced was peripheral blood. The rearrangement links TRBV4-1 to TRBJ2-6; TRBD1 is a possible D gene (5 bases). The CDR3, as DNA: TGCGCCAGCAGCTCACAGGTTCTGGGGGCCAACGTCCTGACTTTC. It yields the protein CASSSQVLGANVLTF.